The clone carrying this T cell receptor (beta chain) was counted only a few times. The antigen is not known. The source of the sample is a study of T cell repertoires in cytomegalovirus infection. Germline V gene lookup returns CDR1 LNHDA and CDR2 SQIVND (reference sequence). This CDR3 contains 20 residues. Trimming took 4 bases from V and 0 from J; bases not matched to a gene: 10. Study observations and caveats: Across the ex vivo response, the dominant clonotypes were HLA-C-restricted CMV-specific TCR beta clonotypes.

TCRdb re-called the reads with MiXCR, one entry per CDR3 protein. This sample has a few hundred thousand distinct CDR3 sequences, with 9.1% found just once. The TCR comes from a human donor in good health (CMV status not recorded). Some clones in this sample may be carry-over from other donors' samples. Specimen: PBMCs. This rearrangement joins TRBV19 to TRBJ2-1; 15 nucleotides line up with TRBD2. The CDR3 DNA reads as TGTGCCAGTAGTAAAGAAGGACTAGCGGGGGGGCGGAGCTCCTACAATGAGCAGTTCTTC. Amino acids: CASSKEGLAGGRSSYNEQFF.